This is a list of T cell receptor beta chains from one sample in a study of CD8+ T cells in alopecia areata. The data were produced by immunoSEQ multiplex PCR, yet TCRdb's version contains in-frame clones alone and is incomplete. The table includes some 110,000 clones, around 53% detected once. The sequencing here drew on CD8+ T cells sorted from blood, taken at week 24, from a patient treated with tofacitinib. These receptors were collected from a human donor with alopecia areata. The CDR3 runs from the conserved cysteine through the conserved F or W. D genes are given only for firm matches. Size tells how often a clone was seen (once, few, many) or the class of an expanded clone, and some rows leave it out.

CSVLAANTEAFF,TGCAGCGTTCTAGCAGCTAACACTGAAGCTTTCTTT,TRBV29-1,TRBJ1-1,.,few
CAISGESPNYGYTF,TGTGCCATCAGTGGGGAATCACCTAACTATGGCTACACCTTC,TRBV10-3,TRBJ1-2,.,few
CASSSTGANYGHTF,TGTGCCAGCAGTTCTACAGGGGCTAACTATGGCCACACCTTC,TRBV27,TRBJ1-2,TRBD1,.
CASSPEGRGTYNEQFF,TGTGCCAGCAGCCCAGAAGGGCGGGGGACCTACAATGAGCAGTTCTTC,TRBV9,TRBJ2-1,TRBD2,.
CATRTGGSSPLHF,TGCGCCACCAGGACAGGGGGAAGTTCACCCCTCCACTTT,TRBV10-2,TRBJ1-6,TRBD1,few
CASSLNAATEQYF,TGCGCCAGCAGCTTGAACGCAGCCACCGAGCAGTACTTC,TRBV5-1,TRBJ2-7,.,.
CASSLDRESYEQYF,TGCGCCAGCAGCTTGGACAGGGAGTCCTACGAGCAGTACTTC,TRBV5-1,TRBJ2-7,.,.
CASDGLSYEQYF,TGTGCCAGCGACGGGCTCTCCTACGAGCAGTACTTC,TRBV2,TRBJ2-7,.,once
CASSQDLGLAGSQETQYF,TGTGCCAGCAGCCAAGATCTGGGACTAGCGGGTAGCCAAGAGACCCAGTACTTC,TRBV14,TRBJ2-5,TRBD2,.
CASSVELAGGTDTQYF,TGTGCCAGCAGCGTAGAGCTAGCGGGGGGCACAGATACGCAGTATTTT,TRBV9,TRBJ2-3,TRBD2,.
CAIGGSGEETQYF,TGTGCCATCGGGGGAAGTGGCGAGGAGACCCAGTACTTC,TRBV10-3,TRBJ2-5,.,medium-sized
CASSLSGTGELFF,TGTGCCAGCAGCTTAAGCGGCACCGGGGAGCTGTTTTTT,TRBV5-6,TRBJ2-2,.,.
CASSFGDLPGSPLHF,TGTGCCAGCAGCTTTGGGGATCTCCCCGGCTCACCCCTCCACTTT,TRBV5-6,TRBJ1-6,.,few
CSVVGTPYEQYF,TGCAGCGTTGTAGGGACCCCCTACGAGCAGTACTTC,TRBV29-1,TRBJ2-7,.,.
CASGTGTGYEQYF,TGTGCCAGCGGGACAGGGACAGGATACGAGCAGTACTTC,TRBV27,TRBJ2-7,TRBD1,few
CASSSGTGLYEQYF,TGTGCCAGCAGCTCCGGGACAGGGCTCTACGAGCAGTACTTC,TRBV7-6,TRBJ2-7,TRBD1,.
CASSERGQGATQPQHF,TGTGCCAGCAGTGAACGTGGCCAGGGGGCGACTCAGCCCCAGCATTTT,TRBV2,TRBJ1-5,TRBD1,.
CASSPGLSEETQYF,TGTGCCAGCAGCCCGGGACTAAGTGAAGAGACCCAGTACTTC,TRBV7-9,TRBJ2-5,TRBD2,.
CASSLGFQETQYF,TGTGCCAGCAGCTTGGGCTTCCAAGAGACCCAGTACTTC,TRBV5-6,TRBJ2-5,.,.
CASSDPAGGNTGELFF,TGTGCCAGCAGTGATCCCGCGGGGGGGAACACCGGGGAGCTGTTTTTT,TRBV25-1,TRBJ2-2,TRBD2,.
CASSLVEGPYGYTF,TGTGCCAGCAGCTTAGTCGAGGGGCCCTATGGCTACACCTTC,TRBV11-2,TRBJ1-2,.,.
CASSFSPGTHVPEQYF,TGTGCCAGCAGCTTTTCCCCCGGGACCCATGTCCCCGAGCAGTACTTC,TRBV7-9,TRBJ2-7,.,once
CASSPLGSGLGETQYF,TGTGCCAGCAGCCCCTTAGGCTCTGGACTCGGGGAGACCCAGTACTTC,TRBV5-6,TRBJ2-5,.,.
CAWHPGQGPNEQFF,TGTGCCTGGCATCCGGGACAGGGTCCCAATGAGCAGTTCTTC,TRBV30,TRBJ2-1,TRBD1,once
CASSLGLAGPPNTGELFF,TGCGCCAGCAGCCTGGGACTAGCGGGGCCTCCGAACACCGGGGAGCTGTTTTTT,TRBV4-1,TRBJ2-2,TRBD2,.
CASSSPGLAYEQYF,TGTGCCAGCAGTTCACCGGGACTAGCCTACGAGCAGTACTTC,TRBV13,TRBJ2-7,TRBD2,few
CASSLGSLSTDTQYF,TGCGCCAGCAGCTTGGGCAGCCTTTCCACAGATACGCAGTATTTT,TRBV5-1,TRBJ2-3,.,.
CASSIFGQGSADQPQHF,TGTGCCAGTAGTATATTCGGGCAGGGATCTGCGGATCAGCCCCAGCATTTT,TRBV19,TRBJ1-5,.,.
CASSLWSQPQHF,TGTGCCAGCAGCTTATGGAGTCAGCCCCAGCATTTT,TRBV13,TRBJ1-5,.,.
CASSHWTAYEQYF,TGTGCCAGCAGCCACTGGACAGCCTACGAGCAGTACTTC,TRBV5-6,TRBJ2-7,.,.
CASSPYTGGENIQYF,TGCGCCAGCAGCCCTTACACAGGGGGCGAAAACATTCAGTACTTC,TRBV4-1,TRBJ2-4,TRBD1,.
CSATGEDPTGELFF,TGCAGCGCCACTGGGGAAGACCCAACCGGGGAGCTGTTTTTT,TRBV29-1,TRBJ2-2,.,few
CASSPLPDTQYF,TGTGCCAGCAGCCCCCTCCCAGATACGCAGTATTTT,TRBV27,TRBJ2-3,.,.
CASSLATSGESETQYF,TGTGCCAGCAGCTTAGCGACTAGCGGAGAATCGGAGACCCAGTACTTC,TRBV7-3,TRBJ2-5,TRBD2,.
CAISEVGKAGANVLTF,TGTGCCATCAGTGAGGTGGGAAAGGCTGGGGCCAACGTCCTGACTTTC,TRBV10-3,TRBJ2-6,.,few
CASSQDRGTEQYF,TGTGCCAGCAGCCAAGATAGGGGGACCGAGCAGTACTTC,TRBV4-2,TRBJ2-7,.,.
CASSLLLNEKLFF,TGTGCCAGCAGTTTACTGCTAAATGAAAAACTGTTTTTT,TRBV27,TRBJ1-4,.,.
CASSNLAGGPPGELFF,TGTGCCAGCAGTAACCTAGCGGGGGGGCCCCCCGGGGAGCTGTTTTTT,TRBV2,TRBJ2-2,TRBD2,.
CASSSLKGRGFNEQFF,TGTGCCAGCAGCAGCTTGAAGGGCAGGGGGTTCAATGAGCAGTTCTTC,TRBV7-9,TRBJ2-1,TRBD1,.
CASSLDIGEKLFF,TGTGCCAGCAGTTTGGACATCGGTGAAAAACTGTTTTTT,TRBV27,TRBJ1-4,.,few
CASSWAQGTYDF,.,TRBV11-2,TRBJ2-2,.,.
CASSLGGSTETQYF,TGTGCCAGCAGCTTAGGGGGCTCCACAGAGACCCAGTACTTC,TRBV13,TRBJ2-5,.,.
CASSIRDRFYEQYF,TGTGCCAGCAGCATCCGGGACCGATTCTACGAGCAGTACTTC,TRBV5-6,TRBJ2-7,.,.
CATFPGGAWSGANVLTF,TGTGCCACCTTCCCAGGGGGCGCTTGGTCTGGGGCCAACGTCCTGACTTTC,TRBV5-6,TRBJ2-6,TRBD1,few
CASSLWLALLEQYF,TGTGCCAGCAGCTTGTGGCTAGCTCTGCTCGAGCAGTACTTC,TRBV5-6,TRBJ2-7,.,few
CASSGGQPSQPQHF,TGTGCCAGCAGCGGCGGGCAGCCGTCTCAGCCCCAGCATTTT,TRBV11-2,TRBJ1-5,.,.
CASLGLAGSLDTQYF,TGTGCCAGCCTTGGACTAGCGGGGTCACTAGATACGCAGTATTTT,TRBV2,TRBJ2-3,TRBD2,few
CASSVGTSEQYF,TGTGCCAGCAGCGTAGGAACATCCGAGCAGTACTTC,TRBV9,TRBJ2-7,.,.
CASRQQGQLSAFF,TGTGCCAGCAGACAACAGGGGCAACTGTCGGCTTTCTTT,TRBV5-6,TRBJ1-1,TRBD1,.
CASSLTGNQPQHF,TGTGCCAGCAGCTTAACGGGAAATCAGCCCCAGCATTTT,TRBV7-9,TRBJ1-5,.,.
CSVAPSGGAYEQYF,TGCAGCGTTGCCCCAAGCGGGGGGGCCTACGAGCAGTACTTC,TRBV29-1,TRBJ2-7,TRBD2,.
CASSFSTGTSAETQYF,TGTGCCAGCAGTTTTTCCACCGGGACTAGCGCCGAGACCCAGTACTTC,TRBV13,TRBJ2-5,TRBD2,.
CASSLEPGQGLNEQYF,TGTGCCAGCAGCTTGGAACCCGGACAGGGCCTAAACGAGCAGTACTTC,TRBV7-9,TRBJ2-7,TRBD1,few
CASSQASGGHEQFF,TGCGCCAGCAGCCAAGCTAGCGGGGGTCATGAGCAGTTCTTC,TRBV4-1,TRBJ2-1,TRBD2,few
CASSENGGLYGYTF,TGTGCCAGCAGCGAGAATGGGGGGCTCTATGGCTACACCTTC,TRBV9,TRBJ1-2,.,.
CAWSTTGGPFGYTF,TGTGCCTGGAGTACGACAGGGGGTCCCTTTGGCTACACCTTC,TRBV30,TRBJ1-2,TRBD1,.